This T cell receptor (beta chain) was recovered during a study of cytomegalovirus exposure and HLA in healthy donors. This clone turned up a few times. Its antigen is undetermined. The study's findings and limits: V- and J-gene trimming of TCR beta was linked (in a later analysis) to a missense DCLRE1C variant. The likely origin of a cluster of highly shared sequence variants was a sequencing artifact. Across all donors, roughly uniform sequencing depth was an assumption of the presence/absence analyses.

The CDR3 extends over 14 amino acids. Trimming removed 6 bases at V and 0 bases at J, with 12 bases between. Germline CDR1 and CDR2: MRHNA and SNTAGT. Each of the donors was a healthy bone marrow donor. Both 60 Vbeta primers and 13 Jbeta primers went into the PCR. TCRdb's copy holds only in-frame clones and misses some; the assay was immunoSEQ multiplex PCR. The data contain roughly 170,000 clones, roughly four fifths of them singletons. V and J are TRBV6-4 and TRBJ2-7; the D gene is possibly TRBD2 (5 bases). The sequencing sample was made of PBMCs. This TCR derives from a female donor in good health and CMV-seronegative. The CDR3 DNA is TGTGCCAGCAGCCTAAGGGCGGGCTCCTACGAGCAGTACTTC. Translated: CASSLRAGSYEQYF.